Described below is a single TCR beta chain sequence and its context. The antigen is unknown. Germline values: CDR1 MNHEY, CDR2 SVGEGT. The CDR3 is made up of 14 amino acids. The record originates from a study of CXCR3-negative and CXCR3-positive naive CD8 T cells. Broader study findings: CXCR3-positive naive cells had more hydrophobic TRB CDR3s than CXCR3-negative naive cells. The level of CXCR3 expression partially decreased after cryopreservation; the majority of assays used fresh PBMCs.

UMI-tagged TRB cDNA libraries were built via 5' RACE. TCRdb re-analyzed the 5' RACE reads; it lists each CDR3 protein once, without DNA. The data include around 140,000 distinct CDR3 sequences; the top ten clones carry roughly 0.39%. Sequences were obtained from naive CXCR3+ CD8+ T cells from blood. Subset indicated: CD45RO-CCR7+CD27+CD95- naive CD8+ T cells expressing CXCR3 (TNR3+). This sequence originates from a human donor in good health. Some clones in this sample may be carry-over from other donors' samples. The chain recombines TRBV6-2 or TRBV6-3 with TRBJ2-2. The CDR3 is CASSYLPNTGELFF.